This T cell receptor beta chain was observed in a study of metastatic and nonmetastatic thyroid tumors. In the authors' workflow: To classify distant metastasis in papillary thyroid cancer, a model was built from CDR3 differences across clinicopathological groups. TCRdb used MiXCR to call clones anew from the PCR reads. TCRdb's processing, not the authors' own work, is the source of the V and J calls. The data show under 95,000 clones, with 12% seen just once and 11% held by the top ten. Study-wide findings and caveats: Malignant tumors reportedly showed significantly higher TCR beta diversity than benign nodules in both blood and tumor.

The CDR3 has 12 amino acids. V gave up 4 bases and J gave up 3 bases, with 8 bases separating them. Germline V gene sequence: CDR1 SGHKS, CDR2 YYEKEE (reference sequence). This clone was observed at least ten times. Its antigen is unknown. Nobody among the patients had been given any treatment before thyroid surgery. The V gene is TRBV5-5, the J gene TRBJ2-7, with D uncertain. The sequenced sample consisted of blood. This TCR was sampled from a female donor with papillary thyroid cancer or a benign thyroid nodule (not recorded which). Some clones in this sample may be carry-over from other donors' samples. CDR3 coding DNA: TGTGCCAGCAGCGTGACAAGCTACGAGCAGTACTTC. Encoded protein: CASSVTSYEQYF.